Shown below are 27 T cell receptor beta chains from a single sample sequenced in a study of beta chain features in type 1 diabetes. Whole-study findings and limits: People with Type 1 diabetes carried modestly yet significantly shorter TCRB CDR3s in all four CD4+ subsets.

Sequencing targeted expressed TCRB transcripts, as all isolated RNA had been reverse transcribed. Here immunoSEQ multiplex PCR was the method, and the copy in TCRdb shows in-frame clones only, minus some. The sample contains fewer than 300,000 clones, about a fifth of which appear only once. Antigen specificity for these receptors is unknown. The sequenced sample consisted of naive CD4+ T cells from blood. These receptors were obtained from a woman aged 40 to 50 with type 1 diabetes.

This clone was counted between two and nine times. The V call is TRBV5-4, the J call TRBJ2-6; maybe TRBD2 (5 bases). V was trimmed by 0 bases and J by 1 base, leaving 5 bases between them. This CDR3 contains 15 residues. CDR1 and CDR2 from the germline V gene are SGHNT and YYREEE (reference sequence). Here the CDR3 DNA reads TGTGCCAGCAGCTTGGGGAGGTCTGGGGCCAACGTCCTGACTTTC. It translates to CASSLGRSGANVLTF.

V is TRBV5-1 and J is TRBJ1-2, with 11 bases fitting TRBD1. There are 17 residues in the CDR3. With 3 bases clipped from V and 5 bases from J, the junction kept 12 bases outside the gene matches. Germline V gene lookup returns CDR1 SGHRS and CDR2 YFSETQ. The CDR3 is CASSSPDRGRGGYGYTF. The CDR3 nucleotides are TGCGCCAGCAGCTCGCCGGACAGGGGGCGAGGGGGATATGGCTACACCTTC. The whole variable domain, filled in from reference TRBV5-1 and TRBJ1-2, reads KAGVTQTPRYLIKTRGQQVTLSCSPISGHRSVSWYQQTPGQGLQFLFEYFSETQRNKGNFPGRFSGRQFSNSRSEMNVSTLELGDSALYLCASSSPDRGRGGYGYTFGSGTRLTVV.

This clone showed up just once. This chain uses TRBV30 with TRBJ2-1; TRBD2 is a possible D gene (5 bases). This CDR3 is 13 amino acids long. V lost 3 bases, J lost 8 bases, and 14 bases lay in between. The germline V gene encodes CDR1 GTSNPN and CDR2 SVGIG (reference sequence). The CDR3 sequence: CAWSSWRLYEQFF. In DNA form, the CDR3 reads TGTGCCTGGAGCTCGTGGAGGTTATATGAGCAGTTCTTC.

Comment on this clone: At one of its ends the junction is not consistent with the germline gene, which may arise from a read error. The chain is built from TRBV20-1 and TRBJ2-3; 7 nucleotides match TRBD1. The CDR3 consists of 10 residues. Per the germline V gene, CDR1 is DFQATT and CDR2 is SNEGSKA (reference sequence). CDR3 in amino acids: CSAIQGPLVF. The CDR3 coding sequence is TGCAGTGCTATACAGGGGCCACTTGTTTTT.

The V call is TRBV18, the J call TRBJ2-3; D may be TRBD2 (5 bases). V was shortened by 6 bases and J by 4 bases, with 5 bases between the two germline ends. The CDR3 sequence is 11 residues long. The germline V gene has CDR1 KGHSH and CDR2 LQKENI. CDR3 in amino acids: CASSEADTQYF. CDR3 DNA: TGTGCCAGCTCGGAGGCAGATACGCAGTATTTT.

There are a few counts of this clone. V is TRBV28 and J is TRBJ2-7, with TRBD1 identical over 10 bases. Germline V gives CDR1 MDHEN, CDR2 SYDVKM. This CDR3 has 14 amino acids. Germline trimming cut 6 bases from V and 7 bases from J; bases unmatched to any gene: 9. CDR3 coding DNA: TGTGCCAGCAGACTAGGGACAGGGGAGAGGGAGCAGTACTTC. This encodes CASRLGTGEREQYF.

This clone turned up a few times. The J gene is TRBJ2-1, the V gene TRBV19, with a tentative D call TRBD1 (6 bases). In germline, CDR1 is LNHDA, CDR2 SQIVND (reference sequence). This CDR3 contains 13 residues. CDR3 amino acids: CASSGRGWNEQFF. Written as DNA, the CDR3 is TGTGCATCCAGTGGCAGGGGATGGAATGAGCAGTTCTTC.

This clone was observed a handful of times. This chain joins TRBV29-1 and TRBJ1-2; D is uncertain. The germline V gene encodes CDR1 SQVTM and CDR2 ANQGSEA. The V end lost 5 bases, the J end lost 6 bases, and 4 bases lay between the germline ends. The CDR3 consists of 9 residues. CDR3 amino acids: CSVLDGYTF. The CDR3 DNA is TGCAGCGTTTTAGATGGCTACACCTTC.

The chain joins TRBV25-1 to TRBJ1-1; D is possibly TRBD1 (5 bases). The CDR3 is 14 amino acids. Deletions cut 7 bases from V and 2 bases from J, with 14 bases between. The germline gives CDR1 MGHDK, CDR2 SYGVNS. The CDR3 here is CASNPGWRNTEAFF. The DNA of the CDR3 is TGTGCCAGCAACCCAGGGTGGAGAAACACTGAAGCTTTCTTT. Based on the CDR3 plus reference TRBV25-1 and TRBJ1-1, the full variable domain is EADIYQTPRYLVIGTGKKITLECSQTMGHDKMYWYQQDPGMELHLIHYSYGVNSTEKGDLSSESTVSRIRTEHFPLTLESARPSHTSQYLCASNPGWRNTEAFFGQGTRLTVV.

This clone has more than one count but fewer than ten. The chain joins TRBV2 to TRBJ1-6, with D possibly TRBD1 on 6 matching bases. Germline CDR1 SNHLY, CDR2 FYNNEI. V lost 6 bases and J 2 bases, leaving 14 bases between the germline ends. This CDR3 spans 16 amino acids. The CDR3, as DNA: TGTGCCAGCAGGATACAGGGTTCCGCCTATAATTCACCCCTCCACTTT. As protein: CASRIQGSAYNSPLHF.

The chain combines TRBV4-1 with TRBJ2-7, with TRBD2 as a possible D gene (7 bases). This CDR3 is 13 amino acids long. V was shortened by 8 bases and J by 4 bases, with 15 bases between the two germline ends. Germline loops: CDR1 MGHRA, CDR2 YSYEKL. The CDR3 is CASETGRVYEQYF. CDR3 in DNA: TGCGCCAGCGAAACAGGGAGGGTATACGAGCAGTACTTC.

This rearrangement joins TRBV7-9 to TRBJ2-7; D might be TRBD1 (5 bases). V lost 1 base, J lost 5 bases, and 18 bases lay in between. The CDR3 spans 16 residues. Germline V lookup: CDR1 SEHNR, CDR2 FQNEAQ (reference sequence). Here the CDR3 reads CASSLGLGRVRHEQYF. In DNA form, the CDR3 reads TGTGCCAGCAGCTTAGGTCTGGGCAGGGTGAGGCACGAGCAGTACTTC. Complete variable domain (other parts from reference TRBV7-9 and TRBJ2-7): DTGVSQNPRHKITKRGQNVTFRCDPISEHNRLYWYRQTLGQGPEFLTYFQNEAQLEKSRLLSDRFSAERPKGSFSTLEIQRTEQGDSAMYLCASSLGLGRVRHEQYFGPGTRLTVT.

This clone came up a few times. V and J are TRBV29-1 and TRBJ2-1, with D hard to call. Trimming stripped 5 bases from V and 1 base from J, with 6 bases between. There are 12 residues in the CDR3. Germline V lookup: CDR1 SQVTM, CDR2 ANQGSEA. CDR3 amino acids: CSVRGSYNEQFF. CDR3 coding DNA: TGCAGCGTTCGAGGTTCCTACAATGAGCAGTTCTTC.

The chain carries TRBV28 and TRBJ1-3; no definite D call. The CDR3 totals 14 residues. The V gene lost 6 bases and the J gene lost 1 base, with 10 bases spanning the gap. The germline V gene has CDR1 MDHEN and CDR2 SYDVKM. CDR3 sequence: CASRTTGSGNTIYF. DNA for the CDR3: TGTGCCAGCAGGACCACGGGGTCTGGAAACACCATATATTTT.

In this sample, this clone turned up a few times. The chain combines TRBV5-4 with TRBJ2-7; 11 bases line up with TRBD2. Trimming cost V 4 bases and J 5 bases; bases outside gene matches: 8. The CDR3 is 15 residues long. CDR1 is SGHNT, CDR2 YYREEE, per germline (reference sequence). The CDR3: CASSRASGRWDEQYF. CDR3 nucleotides: TGTGCCAGCAGCCGAGCTAGCGGGAGGTGGGACGAGCAGTACTTC.

The rearrangement joins TRBV2 to TRBJ1-2; D unclear. The germline V gene encodes CDR1 SNHLY and CDR2 FYNNEI. The CDR3 loop spans 15 amino acids. Trimming shortened V by 2 bases and J by 4 bases, and 14 bases separated the two germline ends. CDR3 residues: CASSERSGLGYGYTF. CDR3 bases: TGTGCCAGCAGTGAAAGGAGCGGGTTAGGCTATGGCTACACCTTC.

The V call is TRBV5-4, the J call TRBJ2-1; maybe TRBD2 (5 bases). This CDR3 is built from 16 residues. Germline CDR1 SGHNT, CDR2 YYREEE (reference sequence). V was trimmed by 5 bases and J by 0 bases, leaving 15 bases between them. The CDR3, as DNA: TGTGCCAGCAGTTCTTTGCGAACTAGCTCCTACAATGAGCAGTTCTTC. Translation gives CASSSLRTSSYNEQFF.

This clone was found a few times. This chain joins TRBV30 and TRBJ2-1; 8 bases fit TRBD2. The ends lost 3 bases at V and 4 bases at J; junction bases unmatched: 8. This CDR3 spans 15 amino acids. The germline V gene encodes CDR1 GTSNPN and CDR2 SVGIG (reference sequence). CDR3 DNA: TGTGCCTGGAGAGAGAGGCTAGCGGGTTACAATGAGCAGTTCTTC. This gives the protein CAWRERLAGYNEQFF. Filled out from reference TRBV30 and TRBJ2-1, the complete variable domain reads SQTIHQWPATLVQPVGSPLSLECTVEGTSNPNLYWYRQAAGRGLQLLFYSVGIGQISSEVPQNLSASRPQDRQFILSSKKLLLSDSGFYLCAWRERLAGYNEQFFGPGTRLTVL.

The rearrangement links TRBV9 to TRBJ2-3, with 7 positions matching TRBD2. Trimming at V came to 4 bases and at J to 2 bases, leaving 16 bases not matched to a gene. The germline V gene encodes CDR1 SGDLS and CDR2 YYNGEE. CDR3 length: 18 residues. The CDR3 DNA follows: TGTGCCAGCAGCCTTCCGGCCTCAACTAGCGCCTTCACAGATACGCAGTATTTT. The encoded protein is CASSLPASTSAFTDTQYF.

The rearrangement joins TRBV4-1 to TRBJ1-1, with a tentative D call TRBD1 (6 bases). CDR3 length: 15 residues. Trimming cost V 3 bases and J 0 bases, with 11 bases left between them. Germline-derived CDR1 and CDR2 are MGHRA and YSYEKL. The chain's CDR3 is CASSQGWTVNTEAFF. The CDR3 DNA reads as TGCGCCAGCAGCCAGGGATGGACAGTGAACACTGAAGCTTTCTTT.

Only a few counts were recorded for this clone. The chain joins TRBV5-6 to TRBJ1-2; 9 positions match TRBD1. This CDR3 has 15 residues. Germline trimming cut 0 bases from V and 4 bases from J; bases unmatched to any gene: 4. Per the germline V gene, CDR1 is SGHDT and CDR2 is YYEEEE. DNA of the CDR3: TGTGCCAGCAGCTTGGGACAGGGGGGTTTCTATGGCTACACCTTC. Protein product: CASSLGQGGFYGYTF.

The CDR3 sequence is CASSRSGTDNYEQYF. The CDR3 nucleotides read TGCGCCAGCAGCCGATCCGGGACAGATAACTACGAGCAGTACTTC. This rearrangement joins TRBV4-1 to TRBJ2-7, with TRBD1 matching 7 bases. This CDR3 is built from 15 residues. Germline CDR1 is MGHRA and CDR2 is YSYEKL. The ends lost 4 bases at V and 3 bases at J; junction bases unmatched: 9.

This clone showed up just a few times. The chain joins TRBV4-3 to TRBJ1-3, with D maybe TRBD1 (6 bases). Trimming pared 0 bases from V and 3 bases from J, leaving 9 bases between. The CDR3 consists of 15 residues. Per the germline V gene, CDR1 is LGHNA and CDR2 is YSLEER. CDR3 in DNA: TGCGCCAGCAGCCAAGATGTACAGGGTGGAAACACCATATATTTT. Its protein is CASSQDVQGGNTIYF.

The V call is TRBV7-2, the J call TRBJ2-3, with D possibly being TRBD2 (6 bases). The length of the CDR3 is 16 residues. V was cut by 6 bases and J by 4 bases, with 20 bases left in between. CDR1 is SGHTA and CDR2 is FQGNSA in the germline V gene. Here the CDR3 DNA reads TGTGCCAGCAGGTCCCGAAGGAGGGGCCCTCCAGATACGCAGTATTTT. It is translated as CASRSRRRGPPDTQYF.

J is TRBJ2-5 and V is TRBV5-1, with a tentative D call TRBD2 (5 bases). CDR1 SGHRS and CDR2 YFSETQ come from the germline V gene. The V gene lost 1 base and the J gene lost 4 bases, with 11 bases spanning the gap. The CDR3 length is 14 residues. The CDR3, as DNA: TGCGCCAGCAGCTTGACGCCGGGAATAGAGACCCAGTACTTC. Its protein is CASSLTPGIETQYF.

The chain is built from TRBV2 and TRBJ2-7, with TRBD1 matching 8 bases. The CDR3 runs 14 residues. Germline CDR1 and CDR2: SNHLY and FYNNEI. J lost 2 bases, V lost 6 bases, and 6 bases had no gene match. CDR3 in amino acids: CASSYATGAYEQYF. The CDR3 nucleotides read TGTGCCAGCAGCTACGCGACAGGGGCCTACGAGCAGTACTTC.

V and J are TRBV6-1 and TRBJ1-6; no firm D call. The germline V and J ends were trimmed by 0 bases and 0 bases, with 12 bases remaining between them. The CDR3 is 18 amino acids. Germline lookup yields CDR1 MNHNS and CDR2 SASEGT. In DNA, the CDR3 is TGTGCCAGCAGTGAAGCTATACAGCCCAGCTCCTATAATTCACCCCTCCACTTT. This sequence encodes CASSEAIQPSSYNSPLHF.